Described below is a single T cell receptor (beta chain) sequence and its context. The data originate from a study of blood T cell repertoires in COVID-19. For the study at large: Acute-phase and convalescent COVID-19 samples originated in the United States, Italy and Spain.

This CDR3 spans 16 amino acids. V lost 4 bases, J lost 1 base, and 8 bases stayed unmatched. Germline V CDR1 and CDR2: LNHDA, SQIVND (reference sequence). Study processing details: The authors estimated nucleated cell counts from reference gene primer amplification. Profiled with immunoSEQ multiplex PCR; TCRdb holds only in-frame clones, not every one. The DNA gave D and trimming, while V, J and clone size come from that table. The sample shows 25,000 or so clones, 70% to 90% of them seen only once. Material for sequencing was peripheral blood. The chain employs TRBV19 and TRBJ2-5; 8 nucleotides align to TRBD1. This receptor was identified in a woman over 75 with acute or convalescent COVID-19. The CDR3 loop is CASSSRQGAIQETQYF. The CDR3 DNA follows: TGTGCCAGTAGTAGCCGCCAGGGGGCCATCCAAGAGACCCAGTACTTC.